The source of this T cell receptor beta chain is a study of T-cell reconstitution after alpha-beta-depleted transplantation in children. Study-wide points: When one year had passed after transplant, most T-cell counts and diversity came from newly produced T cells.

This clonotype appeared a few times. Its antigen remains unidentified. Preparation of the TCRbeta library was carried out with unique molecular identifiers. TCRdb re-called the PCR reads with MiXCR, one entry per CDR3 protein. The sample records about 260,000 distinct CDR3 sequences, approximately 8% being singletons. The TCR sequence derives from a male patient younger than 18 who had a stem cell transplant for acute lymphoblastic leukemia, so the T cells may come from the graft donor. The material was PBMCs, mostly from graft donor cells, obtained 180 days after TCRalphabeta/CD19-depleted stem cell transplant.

The CDR3 DNA is TGTGCCAGCTCACCTTCAAGGGGTCTCACAGATACGCAGTATTTT. Translation gives CASSPSRGLTDTQYF. The rearrangement uses TRBV18 and TRBJ2-3; D may be TRBD1 (5 bases). The CDR3 covers 15 residues. Between the trimmed V and J ends, which lost 3 bases and 2 bases, there was a span of 12 bases. Germline CDR1 and CDR2: KGHSH and LQKENI.